The 19 T cell receptor beta chains given below trace back to one sample, sequenced in a study of T cells after yellow fever vaccination. TCRdb re-derived calls from the 5' RACE reads in MiXCR, one entry per CDR3 protein. The data show a few hundred thousand distinct CDR3 sequences, roughly 3.9% seen once. The sequenced sample was PBMCs, obtained 5 days after the yellow fever booster vaccination. These receptors were taken from a man younger than 35 who received the YFV17D yellow fever vaccine.

The genes are TRBV5-4 and TRBJ2-2, with D perhaps matching TRBD1 or TRBD2 (5 bases each). V lost 4 bases and J lost 7, with 14 bases in between. Germline V lookup: CDR1 SGHNT, CDR2 YYREEE (reference sequence). This CDR3 has 14 residues. The CDR3 sequence: CASSPARGDGELFF. The CDR3 DNA reads TGTGCCAGCAGCCCCGCTAGGGGAGACGGGGAGCTGTTTTTT.

This sequence joins TRBV7-2 and TRBJ2-4; 7 nucleotides align to TRBD1. J lost 6 bases, V lost 5 bases, and 4 bases had no gene match. Germline lookup yields CDR1 SGHTA and CDR2 FQGNSA. This CDR3 has 13 residues. The CDR3 DNA follows: TGTGCCAGCAGCCTGGGGGACAGAAACATTCAGTACTTC. As protein: CASSLGDRNIQYF.

This clonotype was detected ten times or more. This sequence joins TRBV12-3 or TRBV12-4 and TRBJ1-6; 7 bases match TRBD1. V shed 7 bases and J 9 bases; nucleotides not matched to a gene: 6. The CDR3 contains 13 residues. The DNA for the CDR3 is TGTGCCAGCACCCTCCGGGACAGTTCACCCCTCCACTTT. It codes for CASTLRDSSPLHF.

This chain connects TRBV7-2 to TRBJ1-2; D perhaps matches TRBD1 (6 bases). The V gene lost 8 bases and the J gene lost 7 bases, with 17 bases spanning the gap. Germline lookup yields CDR1 SGHTA and CDR2 FQGNSA. The CDR3 loop spans 13 amino acids. CDR3 amino acids: CASLSLAGAGYTF. The CDR3 nucleotides are TGTGCCAGCCTCTCCCTGGCAGGGGCTGGCTACACCTTC.

J is TRBJ1-6 and V is TRBV7-2, with D possibly TRBD1 on 6 matching bases. The CDR3 is 14 amino acids. The germline V gene has CDR1 SGHTA and CDR2 FQGNSA. The V gene lost 6 bases and the J gene lost 10 bases, with 16 bases spanning the gap. The CDR3 sequence is CASSFTGRESPLHF. DNA of the CDR3: TGTGCCAGCAGTTTTACAGGGAGGGAATCACCCCTCCACTTT. Full variable domain (outside the CDR3, taken from reference TRBV7-2 and TRBJ1-6): GAGVSQSPSNKVTEKGKDVELRCDPISGHTALYWYRQSLGQGLEFLIYFQGNSAPDKSGLPSDRFSAERTGGSVSTLTIQRTQQEDSAVYLCASSFTGRESPLHFGNGTRLTVT.

This clonotype has just a few counts. The chain couples TRBV11-2 to TRBJ2-3, with D possibly being TRBD2 (6 bases). CDR1 and CDR2 from the germline V gene are SGHAT and FQNNGV. Trimming took 5 bases from V and 0 from J, leaving 12 bases between them. The CDR3 sequence is 15 residues long. The CDR3 spells CASSPWTTSTDTQYF. Written as DNA, the CDR3 is TGTGCCAGCAGCCCCTGGACTACGAGCACAGATACGCAGTATTTT.

This clonotype was recorded many times. The V gene is TRBV29-1, the J gene TRBJ1-2; the match to TRBD1 covers 9 bases. Germline lookup yields CDR1 SQVTM and CDR2 ANQGSEA. Trimming took 7 bases from V and 5 from J; bases not matched to a gene: 8. The CDR3 runs to 13 residues. CDR3 protein: CSARDRDVYGYTF. CDR3 bases: TGCAGCGCCCGGGACAGGGACGTATATGGCTACACCTTC.

This clonotype has more than one count but fewer than ten. The V and J genes are TRBV12-2 and TRBJ2-7; TRBD1 was called by the table and not checked on the DNA. TRBV12-2 is a pseudogene. There are 15 residues in the CDR3. The CDR3: CASRTAQGSVPEQYV. The CDR3 nucleotides are TGTGCAAGTCGCACCGCCCAGGGATCAGTTCCCGAGCAGTACGTC.

This clonotype came up many times. The V and J genes are TRBV5-1 and TRBJ2-5; D might be TRBD1 (6 bases). This CDR3 spans 15 amino acids. Germline assignment: CDR1 SGHRS and CDR2 YFSETQ. V dropped 0 bases and J dropped 1 base, with 10 bases sitting between them. DNA of the CDR3: TGCGCCAGCAGCTTGGGAGGGGGTCTCCAAGAGACCCAGTACTTC. Its translation is CASSLGGGLQETQYF.

This chain links TRBV23-1 with TRBJ2-1; 9 bases map to TRBD1. TRBV23-1 is an ORF, and what it does is uncertain. The CDR3 extends over 15 amino acids. V lost 4 bases, J lost 10 bases, and 11 bases stayed unmatched. The CDR3 spells CASSLRTGDRMEQFF. DNA for the CDR3: TGCGCCAGCAGTCTTCGGACAGGGGACCGAATGGAGCAGTTCTTC.

This clonotype was recorded many times. J is TRBJ1-2 and V is TRBV9, with 8 bases that match TRBD1. Per the germline V gene, CDR1 is SGDLS and CDR2 is YYNGEE. The junction had 6 bases not matched to a gene; V was cut back by 4 bases and J by 1 base. This CDR3 has 15 residues. CDR3 amino acids: CASSQGTGGNYGYTF. In nucleotides, the CDR3 is TGTGCCAGCAGCCAAGGGACAGGTGGTAACTATGGCTACACCTTC.

This clonotype was observed a handful of times. This rearrangement joins TRBV20-1 to TRBJ1-1; D might be TRBD1 (5 bases). This CDR3 region has 11 residues. Germline lookup yields CDR1 DFQATT and CDR2 SNEGSKA (reference sequence). DNA for the CDR3: TGCGGGGGGTGGCTGAACACTGAAGCTTTCTTT. It codes for CGGWLNTEAFF.

Only a few counts were recorded for this clonotype. The genes are TRBV5-1 and TRBJ2-3; D tentatively fits TRBD1 or TRBD2 (5 bases each). Germline CDR1 and CDR2: SGHRS and YFSETQ. This CDR3 comprises 15 residues. V lost 7 bases, J lost 0 bases, and 15 bases lay in between. The CDR3 region has the DNA TGCGCCAGCGGGGACCACCGTTCTAGCACAGATACGCAGTATTTT. Translated: CASGDHRSSTDTQYF.

This clonotype occurred a few times. This chain connects TRBV4-1 to TRBJ1-1; D is uncertain. The germline V and J ends were trimmed by 0 bases and 0 bases, with 8 bases remaining between them. This CDR3 comprises 15 residues. Germline values: CDR1 MGHRA, CDR2 YSYEKL. The CDR3 is CASSQEGRLNTEAFF. In nucleotides, the CDR3 is TGCGCCAGCAGCCAAGAAGGCAGGCTGAACACTGAAGCTTTCTTT.

This clonotype was picked up many times. The chain uses TRBV2 and TRBJ2-2; 10 nucleotides match TRBD1. This CDR3 contains 17 residues. The germline CDR1 and CDR2 sequences are SNHLY and FYNNEI. V lost 8 bases, J lost 5 bases, and 14 bases stayed unmatched. The CDR3, as DNA: TGTGCCAGCGGGTCTATCGGGACAGGGGTTAAAACCGGGGAGCTGTTTTTT. It specifies CASGSIGTGVKTGELFF.

The rearrangement links TRBV18 to TRBJ1-2; D gene ambiguous. Germline V gives CDR1 KGHSH, CDR2 LQKENI. Trimming took off 3 bases at V and 8 bases at J, with 19 bases between the two ends. The CDR3 runs to 15 residues. The DNA for the CDR3 is TGTGCCAGCTCACCTACCACGACTCCTGTCCCCGGCTACACCTTC. Translated: CASSPTTTPVPGYTF.

The V call is TRBV11-2, the J call TRBJ1-1; D is possibly TRBD1 (6 bases). Trimming cost V 6 bases and J 10 bases, with 15 bases left between them. The CDR3 runs to 12 residues. Germline CDR1 and CDR2: SGHAT and FQNNGV. For the CDR3, the DNA is TGTGCCAGCAGGGCAACAGGGAACGCAGCTTTCTTT. This codes for CASRATGNAAFF.

The chain recombines TRBV4-2 with TRBJ2-7; D remains ambiguous. V lost 4 bases to trimming and J lost 3 bases, with 13 bases between them. The CDR3 is 14 amino acids. Germline lookup yields CDR1 LGHNA and CDR2 YNFKEQ. This CDR3 is CASSPNVVGYEQYF. The CDR3 DNA follows: TGTGCCAGCAGCCCGAACGTGGTCGGCTACGAGCAGTACTTC.

This clonotype appeared a few times. The rearrangement joins TRBV9 to TRBJ2-5, with TRBD1 identical over 7 bases. CDR1 is SGDLS and CDR2 is YYNGEE in the germline V gene. The V segment lost 0 bases and the J segment 1 base; nucleotides outside the gene matches: 6. There are 16 residues in the CDR3. The CDR3, as DNA: TGTGCCAGCAGCGTAGAGGGAAGGGGGCCCCAAGAGACCCAGTACTTC. It codes for CASSVEGRGPQETQYF.